The following is a TCR beta chain sequence with its context. What it binds is not known. The data derive from a study of blood T cells in healthy people across ages. Study at large: Through template switching, about one barcoded beta molecule was captured per two T cells, as measured in model experiments. Study-wide points: Reliance upon unsorted PBMCs precluded definitive naive versus antigen-experienced comparison. Both naive CD4+ cell counts and diversity were greater in long-lived donors than in aged donors.

A sample-barcoded 5' primer and a J-beta primer mix were used in a second PCR of about 6 to 11 cycles. TCRdb independently ran MiXCR on the 5' RACE reads; one entry per CDR3 protein. The sample consists of about 1.4 million distinct CDR3 sequences, 59% of them appearing once. Material for sequencing was blood. This clonotype originated in a man aged 18 to 30 in good health.

The CDR3 spells CASSQPVAGLSYNEQFF. CDR3 nucleotide sequence: TGCGCCAGCAGCCAACCTGTGGCGGGCTTATCCTACAATGAGCAGTTCTTC. The V call is TRBV4-1, the J call TRBJ2-1, with a possible D match to TRBD2 (5 bases). This CDR3 comprises 17 residues. Trimming took 2 bases from V and 1 from J, leaving 15 bases between them. Germline V gene data show CDR1 as MGHRA and CDR2 as YSYEKL.